This TCR beta chain was found in a study of follicular helper T cells after annual influenza vaccination. Time point of the sample: 2014-2015 season, pre-vaccination. TCRdb keeps only in-frame clones here, not all; method: immunoSEQ multiplex PCR. The sample yields 2,500 to 3,000 clones, 79% seen once. Per germline, CDR1 MDHEN and CDR2 SYDVKM. With 3 bases removed from V and 4 bases from J, the gap between germline ends came to 13 bases. This CDR3 is built from 15 residues. Sequenced here: CXCR5+ CD38- circulating T follicular helper cells from blood, sampled on the day of influenza vaccination. Subset defined: circulating Tfh, non-naive CD4+CXCR5+PD-1+ (ICOS+CD38+ or ICOS-CD38-). This sequence was found in an adult who received the influenza vaccine. V gene TRBV28 combines with J gene TRBJ1-5, with a weak D call TRBD1 (5 bases). DNA of the CDR3: TGTGCCAGCAGTTTGGGAGGGGAAAGGAATCAGCCCCAGCATTTT. As protein: CASSLGGERNQPQHF. Full variable domain (rest looked up from reference TRBV28 and TRBJ1-5): DVKVTQSSRYLVKRTGEKVFLECVQDMDHENMFWYRQDPGLGLRLIYFSYDVKMKEKGDIPEGYSVSREKKERFSLILESASTNQTSMYLCASSLGGERNQPQHFGDGTRLSIL.